Sequencing of this TCR beta chain was carried out in a study of shared T cell receptors in the human thymus. Germline V CDR1 and CDR2: LGHNA, YSLEER. V was clipped by 0 bases and J by 6 bases, with 15 bases between them. This CDR3 contains 16 residues. TCRdb's table, derived via immunoSEQ multiplex PCR, lists solely in-frame clones and lacks some. The sample holds 630,000 or so clones; roughly 86% are singletons and the top ten take 0.009% to 0.0095%. This sample was also put to use in a study of human thymus T cells. That paper notes: Having surgery to correct congenital heart defects, healthy Finnish infants acted as the donors. The thymus was resected at corrective cardiac surgery. Apparent skewing of V and J gene usage characterized both thymic and blood repertoires. Related research examined unrelated individuals and reported that their thymic repertoires overlapped highly.

Sequenced: thymocytes. This rearrangement joins TRBV4-3 to TRBJ2-1, with D unresolved. The receptor's source is a boy in the first two years of life with a congenital heart defect. The CDR3 sequence is CASSQDCLACLNEQFF. As DNA, the CDR3 is TGCGCCAGCAGCCAAGATTGTTTAGCTTGCCTCAATGAGCAGTTCTTC.